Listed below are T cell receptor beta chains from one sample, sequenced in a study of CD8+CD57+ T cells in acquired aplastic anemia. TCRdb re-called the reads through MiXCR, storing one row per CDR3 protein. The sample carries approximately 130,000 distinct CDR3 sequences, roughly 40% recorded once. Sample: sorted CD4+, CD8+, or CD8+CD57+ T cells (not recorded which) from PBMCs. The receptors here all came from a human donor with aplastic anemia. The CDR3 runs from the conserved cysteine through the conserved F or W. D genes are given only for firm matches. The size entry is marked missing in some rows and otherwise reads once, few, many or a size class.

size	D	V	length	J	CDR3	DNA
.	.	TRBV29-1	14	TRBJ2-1	CSVALGRDYNEQFF	TGCAGCGTTGCTCTCGGGCGCGACTACAATGAGCAGTTCTTC
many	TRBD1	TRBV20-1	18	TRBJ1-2	CSARDRPLTGGYNYGYTF	TGCAGTGCTAGAGATCGACCCCTCACAGGGGGCTATAACTATGGCTACACCTTC
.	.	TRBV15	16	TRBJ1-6	CATSRRGGRLKSPLHF	TGTGCCACCAGCAGGAGGGGGGGCCGACTTAAATCACCCCTCCACTTT
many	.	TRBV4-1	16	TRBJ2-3	CASSQVLLDWPDTQYF	TGCGCCAGCAGCCAAGTTTTACTAGATTGGCCAGATACGCAGTATTTT
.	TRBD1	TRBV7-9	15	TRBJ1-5	CASSLQGAPNQPQHF	TGTGCCAGCAGCTTACAGGGGGCACCCAATCAGCCCCAGCATTTT
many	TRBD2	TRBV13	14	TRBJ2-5	CASSIGGVDETQYF	TGTGCCAGCAGCATTGGGGGGGTAGATGAGACCCAGTACTTC
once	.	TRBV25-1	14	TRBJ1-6	CASGPSPGNSPLHF	TGTGCCAGCGGCCCATCCCCGGGTAATTCACCCCTCCACTTT
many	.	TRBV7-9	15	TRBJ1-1	CASSLGFGFNTEAFF	TGTGCCAGCAGCTTAGGGTTTGGGTTTAACACTGAAGCTTTCTTT
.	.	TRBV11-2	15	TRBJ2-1	CASSFQGVTYNEQFF	TGTGCCAGCAGCTTTCAAGGTGTAACCTACAATGAGCAGTTCTTC
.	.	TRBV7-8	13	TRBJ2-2	CASSLAGEGELFF	TGTGCCAGCAGCTTAGCGGGGGAGGGGGAGCTGTTTTTT
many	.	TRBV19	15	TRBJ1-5	CASSPPGPSNQPQHF	TGTGCCAGTAGTCCCCCCGGACCGAGCAATCAGCCCCAGCATTTT
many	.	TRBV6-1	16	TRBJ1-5	CASSPSGGGSNQPQHF	TGTGCCAGCAGCCCGTCCGGAGGTGGGAGCAATCAGCCCCAGCATTTT
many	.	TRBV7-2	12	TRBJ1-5	CASSLAGQPQHF	TGTGCCAGCAGCTTAGCGGGGCAGCCCCAGCATTTT
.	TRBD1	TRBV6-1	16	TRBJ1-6	CASSRTGANYNSPLHF	TGTGCCAGCAGCCGGACAGGGGCCAACTATAATTCACCCCTCCACTTT
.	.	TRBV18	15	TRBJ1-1	CASSPRDNGVTEAFF	TGTGCCAGCTCACCAAGGGACAACGGGGTCACTGAAGCTTTCTTT
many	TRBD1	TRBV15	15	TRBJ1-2	CATSLTGQGNGGYTF	TGTGCCACCAGCCTCACCGGACAGGGGAATGGTGGCTACACCTTC
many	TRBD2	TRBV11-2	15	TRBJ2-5	CASSPLTSGQETQYF	TGTGCCAGCAGCCCGCTAACTAGCGGGCAAGAGACCCAGTACTTC
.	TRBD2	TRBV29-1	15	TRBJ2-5	CSALGGLAGGETQYF	TGCAGCGCATTGGGCGGACTAGCGGGCGGGGAGACCCAGTACTTC
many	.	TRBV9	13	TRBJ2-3	CASSVGGTDTQYF	TGTGCCAGCAGCGTCGGTGGCACAGATACGCAGTATTTT
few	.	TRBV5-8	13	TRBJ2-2	CASSLVPYGELFF	TGTGCCAGCAGCTTGGTCCCATACGGGGAGCTGTTTTTT
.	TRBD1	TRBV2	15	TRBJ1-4	CACSRGTDDNEKLFF	TGTGCCTGCAGCCGGGGGACAGACGATAATGAAAAACTATTTTTT
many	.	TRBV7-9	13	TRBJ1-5	CASSFSHNQPQHF	TGTGCCAGCAGCTTCTCTCATAATCAGCCCCAGCATTTT
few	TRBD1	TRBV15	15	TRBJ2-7	CATSRAGQGDYEQYF	TGTGCCACCAGCAGAGCGGGACAGGGGGACTACGAGCAGTACTTC
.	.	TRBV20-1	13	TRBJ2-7	CSARRGQGYEQYF	TGCAGTGCTAGGCGTGGGCAGGGGTACGAGCAGTACTTC
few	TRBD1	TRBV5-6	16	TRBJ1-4	CASSLAWDRVDEKLFF	TGTGCCAGCAGCTTGGCCTGGGACAGGGTGGATGAAAAACTGTTTTTT
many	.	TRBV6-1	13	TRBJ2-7	CASSHREGYEQYF	TGTGCCAGCAGTCACAGGGAGGGCTACGAGCAGTACTTC
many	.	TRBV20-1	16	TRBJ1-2	CSASEQGGLSARGYTF	TGCAGTGCTAGTGAACAGGGAGGTTTGAGCGCACGTGGCTACACCTTC
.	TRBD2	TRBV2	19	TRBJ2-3	CASSASGQSPVDYTDTQYF	TGTGCCAGCAGTGCTAGCGGGCAGAGCCCGGTGGATTACACAGATACGCAGTATTTT
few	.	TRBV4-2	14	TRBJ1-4	CASSRGGVNEKLFF	TGTGCCAGCAGCCGAGGGGGGGTAAATGAAAAACTGTTTTTT